A single sample gave rise to the 8 T cell receptor beta chains below, sequenced in a study of CD8 T cells in ankylosing spondylitis. TCRdb analysed the 5' RACE reads with MiXCR anew, one entry per CDR3 protein. The sample lists 100,000 to 150,000 distinct CDR3 sequences; about 7% were seen once. Sequenced material: blood, either unsorted or a sorted T cell fraction (not recorded which). The origin of the receptors is a male donor with ankylosing spondylitis or in good health (not recorded which).

This clonotype came up many times. V usage is TRBV5-8 and J usage is TRBJ2-1; TRBD1 agrees at 7 bases. J lost 11 bases, V lost 4 bases, and 12 bases had no gene match. The germline gives CDR1 SGHTS, CDR2 YDEGEE. The CDR3 has 14 amino acids. This CDR3 reads CASSPQDRAPKQFF. In DNA, the CDR3 is TGTGCCAGCAGCCCGCAAGACAGGGCGCCTAAGCAGTTCTTC.

This clonotype has ten or more counts. The chain couples TRBV7-2 to TRBJ2-3; D unclear. The germline gives CDR1 SGHTA, CDR2 FQGNSA. Trimming left V 5 bases short and J 9 bases short, with 12 bases between. This CDR3 comprises 12 residues. The CDR3 DNA reads as TGTGCCAGCAGCCTTGAGCTCTTGACGCAGTATTTT. Translation gives CASSLELLTQYF.

This clonotype has ten or more counts. CDR3 in DNA: TGTGCCAGCAGCCAGACTAGCGGGAGGGCCAATGAGCAGTTCTTC. Translating it yields CASSQTSGRANEQFF. The V call is TRBV7-3, the J call TRBJ2-1; 14 bases map to TRBD2. This CDR3 is built from 15 residues. The germline V gene encodes CDR1 SGHTA and CDR2 FQGTGA. J lost 6 bases, V lost 5 bases, and 3 bases had no gene match. Full variable domain (rest looked up from reference TRBV7-3 and TRBJ2-1): GAGVSQTPSNKVTEKGKYVELRCDPISGHTALYWYRQSLGQGPEFLIYFQGTGAADDSGLPNDRFFAVRPEGSVSTLKIQRTERGDSAVYLCASSQTSGRANEQFFGPGTRLTVL.

This clonotype was counted ten times or more. The chain couples TRBV20-1 to TRBJ2-3; 7 bases are shared with TRBD2. V trimming: 6 bases; J trimming: 4 bases; junction bases outside the gene matches: 7. The CDR3 is 13 amino acids. Germline values: CDR1 DFQATT, CDR2 SNEGSKA (reference sequence). CDR3 sequence reads: CSAAGVGADTQYF. The CDR3 nucleotides read TGCAGTGCCGCGGGGGTGGGGGCAGATACGCAGTATTTT.

Ten or more counts support this clonotype. The J gene is TRBJ1-2, the V gene TRBV27; 7 positions match TRBD1. Germline V CDR1 and CDR2: MNHEY, SMNVEV (reference sequence). Losses at the gene ends were 3 bases for V and 4 bases for J; bases not matched to a gene: 5. CDR3 length equals 14 residues. This CDR3 reads CASSFTRGPYGYTF. DNA of the CDR3: TGTGCCAGCAGTTTTACTAGGGGGCCCTATGGCTACACCTTC.

This clonotype appeared many times. The chain couples TRBV18 to TRBJ2-2; D gene uncertain. This CDR3 region has 14 residues. The germline gives CDR1 KGHSH, CDR2 LQKENI. The V gene lost 3 bases and the J gene lost 2 bases, with 7 bases spanning the gap. CDR3 region: CASSPQRNTGELFF. The CDR3 DNA sequence: TGTGCCAGCTCACCCCAGAGAAACACCGGGGAGCTGTTTTTT.

This clonotype occurred many times. This chain uses TRBV6-1 with TRBJ2-7; TRBD2 matches 7 bases. The CDR3 totals 14 residues. Trimming cost V 11 bases and J 2 bases; bases outside gene matches: 12. Germline V gene data show CDR1 as MNHNS and CDR2 as SASEGT. The CDR3 reads CASWEREGPYEQYF. In DNA, the CDR3 is TGTGCCTCCTGGGAGAGGGAGGGGCCCTACGAGCAGTACTTC.

This clonotype was seen at least ten times. J is TRBJ1-6 and V is TRBV12-3 or TRBV12-4; no clear D gene. This CDR3 has 13 amino acids. V was trimmed by 6 bases and J by 9 bases, leaving 12 bases between them. CDR3 bases: TGTGCCAGCAGGGAGGTTACGAGTTCACCCCTCCACTTT. Translation gives CASREVTSSPLHF.